These T cell receptor beta chains were read from a single sample in a study of technical replicates of blood from several donors. Clones were sequenced by immunoSEQ multiplex PCR, and TCRdb holds only the in-frame ones, with some missing. The table has around 76,000 clones, approximately 98% seen once. The sequenced sample was T cells isolated from PBMCs. The receptors were sampled from a human donor in good health. Both conserved end residues are part of each CDR3. D genes are given only for firm matches. Clone size is shown for a subset of rows, as once, few, many or a class of expanded clone.

j_call d_call v_call clone_size cdr3_length cdr3_aa cdr3_nt
TRBJ2-7 TRBD2 TRBV19 - 15 CASSIVASGLNEQYF TGTGCCAGTAGTATAGTTGCTAGCGGGCTTAACGAGCAGTACTTC
TRBJ2-1 TRBD1 TRBV6-4 - 15 CASSAGTGLGVEQFF TGTGCCAGCAGTGCCGGGACAGGGCTAGGAGTTGAGCAGTTCTTC
TRBJ1-5 - TRBV4-1 - 14 CASSQGGGGQPQHF TGCGCCAGCAGCCAAGGGGGGGGTGGTCAGCCCCAGCATTTT
TRBJ1-1 TRBD1 TRBV11-3 - 12 CASRRTGGAAFF TGTGCCAGCAGGCGGACAGGGGGCGCCGCTTTCTTT
TRBJ2-2 - TRBV7-9 - 13 CASSLYSTGELFF TGTGCCAGCAGCCTGTACAGCACCGGGGAGCTGTTTTTT
TRBJ1-4 - TRBV6-1 - 16 CASSDRASETNEKLFF TGTGCCAGCAGTGACAGGGCCTCCGAAACTAATGAAAAACTGTTTTTT
TRBJ2-7 TRBD1 TRBV6-5 once 14 CASSSWTGTHEQYF TGTGCCAGCAGTTCATGGACAGGGACCCACGAGCAGTACTTC
TRBJ2-5 TRBD2 TRBV5-8 - 17 CASSLGVGLAARETQYF TGTGCCAGCAGCTTGGGTGTGGGACTAGCGGCCCGAGAGACCCAGTACTTC
TRBJ2-2 TRBD1 TRBV27 - 14 CASRRQGTPGELFF TGTGCCAGCAGAAGACAGGGGACCCCCGGGGAGCTGTTTTTT
TRBJ2-7 TRBD2 TRBV19 - 14 CASSIAGGSYEQYF TGTGCCAGTAGTATAGCCGGCGGGAGCTACGAGCAGTACTTC
TRBJ1-1 - TRBV6-5 - 13 CASSMDYPEAAFF TGTGCCAGCAGTATGGACTACCCGGAGGCAGCTTTCTTT